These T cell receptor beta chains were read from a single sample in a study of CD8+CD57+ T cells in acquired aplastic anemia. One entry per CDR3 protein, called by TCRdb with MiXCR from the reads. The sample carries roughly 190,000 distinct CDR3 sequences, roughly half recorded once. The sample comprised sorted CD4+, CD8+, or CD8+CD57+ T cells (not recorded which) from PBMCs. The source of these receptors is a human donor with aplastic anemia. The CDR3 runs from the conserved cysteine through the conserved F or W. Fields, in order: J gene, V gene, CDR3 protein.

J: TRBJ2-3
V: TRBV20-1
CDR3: CSAPIGVTDTQYF

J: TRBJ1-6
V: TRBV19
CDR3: CASSMGTNNSPLHF

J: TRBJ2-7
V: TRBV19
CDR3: CASSILGYEQYF

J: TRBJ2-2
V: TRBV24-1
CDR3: CATSDLRSGPSTGELFF

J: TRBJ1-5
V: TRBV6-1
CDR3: CASSITYLNQPQHF

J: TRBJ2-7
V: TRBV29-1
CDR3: CSGDSGSGEQYF

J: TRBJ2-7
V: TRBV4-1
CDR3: CASSHETSLLYEQYF

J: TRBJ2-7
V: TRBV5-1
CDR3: CASSLRPGTSGRSGTYEQYF

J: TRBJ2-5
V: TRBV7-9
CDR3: CASSYQTGKETQYF

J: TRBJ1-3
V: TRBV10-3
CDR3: CAITSGKSSGNTIHF

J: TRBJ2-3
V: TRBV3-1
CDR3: CASSGGPADTQYF

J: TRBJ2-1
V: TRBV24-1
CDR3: CATSGPGQGSHNEQFF

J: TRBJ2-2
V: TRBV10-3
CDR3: CAISSPDHGGTGELCF

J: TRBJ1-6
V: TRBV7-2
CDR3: CASSSGTWNSPLHF

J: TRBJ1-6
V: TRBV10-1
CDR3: CASSDARGNSPLHF

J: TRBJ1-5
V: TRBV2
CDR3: CASSPQGSQPQHF

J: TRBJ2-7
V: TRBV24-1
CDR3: CATRNAGTGPEQYF

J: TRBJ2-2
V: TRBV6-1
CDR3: CATWMGVPGELFF

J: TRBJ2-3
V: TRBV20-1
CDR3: CSAGGATDAQYF

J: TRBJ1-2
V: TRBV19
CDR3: CASSIDRMGNYGYTF

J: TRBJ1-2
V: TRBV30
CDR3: CAWSVGAGRSYGYTF

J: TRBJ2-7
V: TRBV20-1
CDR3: CSARDGTRPHEQYF

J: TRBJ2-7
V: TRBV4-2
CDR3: CAGGGWRGAGYEQYF

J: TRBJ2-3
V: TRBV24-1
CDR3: CATSVGPDTQYF

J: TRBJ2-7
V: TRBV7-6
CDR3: CASSRIDSAYEQYF

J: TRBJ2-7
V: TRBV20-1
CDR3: CSLEAPHYEQYF

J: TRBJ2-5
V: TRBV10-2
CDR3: CASNNGLGETQYF

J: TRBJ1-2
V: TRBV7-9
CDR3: CASSSATGPRGDYGYTF

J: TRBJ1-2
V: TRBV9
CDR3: CASSAGTYYGYTF

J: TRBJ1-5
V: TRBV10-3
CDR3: CAISRESNQPQHF

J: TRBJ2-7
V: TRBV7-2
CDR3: CASTRRAGGPYEQYF

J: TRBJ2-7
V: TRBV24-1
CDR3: CATSVTGTGEQYF

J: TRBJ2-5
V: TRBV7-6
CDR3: CASVAWGTQYF

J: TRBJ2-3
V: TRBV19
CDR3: CASSLGQGGDTQYF

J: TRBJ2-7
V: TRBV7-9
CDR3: CASSQAAGYEQYF

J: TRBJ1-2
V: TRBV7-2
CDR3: CASSSLTVGYTF

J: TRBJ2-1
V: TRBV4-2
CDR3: CASSQEALLSSYNEQFF

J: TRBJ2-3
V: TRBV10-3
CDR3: CASSGLAGADTQYF

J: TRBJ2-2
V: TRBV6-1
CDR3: CASSLEREAGELFF

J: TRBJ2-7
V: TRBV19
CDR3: CASSIDLGPYEQYF

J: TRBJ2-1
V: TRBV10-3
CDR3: CAISEGRVYNEQFF

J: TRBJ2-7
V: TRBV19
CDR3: CASSVQGGPYEQYF

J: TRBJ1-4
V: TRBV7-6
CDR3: CASSGGLGEKLFF

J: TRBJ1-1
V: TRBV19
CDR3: CASSGWTGKTEAFF

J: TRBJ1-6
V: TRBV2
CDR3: CASNQGAGSPLHF

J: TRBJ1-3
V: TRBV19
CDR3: CASSIGSSGNTIYF

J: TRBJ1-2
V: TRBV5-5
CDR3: CASSFTGQGGYGYTF

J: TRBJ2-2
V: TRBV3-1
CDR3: CASSLGTITNTGELFF

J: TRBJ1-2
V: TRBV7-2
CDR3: CASSLASTGYGYTF

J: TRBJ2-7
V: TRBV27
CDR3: CATEEGTYEQYF

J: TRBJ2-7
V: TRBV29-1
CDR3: CSPGWSQYF

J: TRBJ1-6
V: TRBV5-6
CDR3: CASSFGGGTDNSPLHF

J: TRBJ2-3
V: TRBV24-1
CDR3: CATSDSDKPFTDTQYF